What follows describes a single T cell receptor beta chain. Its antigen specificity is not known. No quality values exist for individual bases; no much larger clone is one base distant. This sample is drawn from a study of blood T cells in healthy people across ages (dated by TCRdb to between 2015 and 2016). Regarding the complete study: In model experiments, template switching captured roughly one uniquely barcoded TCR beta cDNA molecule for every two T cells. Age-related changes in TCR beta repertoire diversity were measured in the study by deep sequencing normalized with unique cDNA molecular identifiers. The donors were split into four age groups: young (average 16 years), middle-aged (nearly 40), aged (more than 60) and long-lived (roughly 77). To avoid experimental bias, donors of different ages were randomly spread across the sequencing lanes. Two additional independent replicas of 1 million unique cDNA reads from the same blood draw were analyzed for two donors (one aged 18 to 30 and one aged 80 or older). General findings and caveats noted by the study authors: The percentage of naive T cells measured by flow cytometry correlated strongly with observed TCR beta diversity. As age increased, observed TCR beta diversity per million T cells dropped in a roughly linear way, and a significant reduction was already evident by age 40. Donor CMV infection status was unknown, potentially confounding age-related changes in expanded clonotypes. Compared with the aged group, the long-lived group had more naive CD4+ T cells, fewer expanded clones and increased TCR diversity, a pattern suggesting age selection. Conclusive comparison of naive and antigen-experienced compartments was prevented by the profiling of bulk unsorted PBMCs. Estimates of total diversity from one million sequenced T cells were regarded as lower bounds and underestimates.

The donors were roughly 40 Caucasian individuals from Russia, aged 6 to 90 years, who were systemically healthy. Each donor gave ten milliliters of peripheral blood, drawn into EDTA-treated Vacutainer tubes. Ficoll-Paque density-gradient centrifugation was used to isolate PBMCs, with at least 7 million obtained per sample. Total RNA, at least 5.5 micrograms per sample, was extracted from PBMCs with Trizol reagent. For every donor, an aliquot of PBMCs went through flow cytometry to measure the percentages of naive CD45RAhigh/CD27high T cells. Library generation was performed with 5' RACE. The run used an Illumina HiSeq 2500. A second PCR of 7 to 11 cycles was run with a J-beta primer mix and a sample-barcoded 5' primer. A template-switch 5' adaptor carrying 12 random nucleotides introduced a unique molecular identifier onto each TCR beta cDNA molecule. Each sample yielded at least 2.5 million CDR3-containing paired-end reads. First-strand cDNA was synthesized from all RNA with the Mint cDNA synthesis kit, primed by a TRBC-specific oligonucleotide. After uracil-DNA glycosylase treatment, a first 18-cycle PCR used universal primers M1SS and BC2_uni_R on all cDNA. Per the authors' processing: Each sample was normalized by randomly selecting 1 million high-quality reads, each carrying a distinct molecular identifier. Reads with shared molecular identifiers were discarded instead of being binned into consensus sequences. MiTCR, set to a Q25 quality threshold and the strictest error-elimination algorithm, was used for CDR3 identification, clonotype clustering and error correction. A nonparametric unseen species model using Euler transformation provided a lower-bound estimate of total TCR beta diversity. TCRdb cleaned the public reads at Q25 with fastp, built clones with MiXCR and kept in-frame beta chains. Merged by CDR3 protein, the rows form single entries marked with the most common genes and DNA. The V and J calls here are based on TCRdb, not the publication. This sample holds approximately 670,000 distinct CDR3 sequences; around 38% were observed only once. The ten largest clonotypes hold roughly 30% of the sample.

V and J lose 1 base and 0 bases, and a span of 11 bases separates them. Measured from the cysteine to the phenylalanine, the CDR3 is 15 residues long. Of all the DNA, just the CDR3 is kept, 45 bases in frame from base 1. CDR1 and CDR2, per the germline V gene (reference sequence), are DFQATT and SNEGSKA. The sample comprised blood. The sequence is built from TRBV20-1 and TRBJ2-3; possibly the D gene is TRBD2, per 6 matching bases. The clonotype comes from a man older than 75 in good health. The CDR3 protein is CSARAGVISTDTQYF. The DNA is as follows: TGCAGTGCTAGAGCGGGAGTTATTAGCACAGATACGCAGTATTTT.